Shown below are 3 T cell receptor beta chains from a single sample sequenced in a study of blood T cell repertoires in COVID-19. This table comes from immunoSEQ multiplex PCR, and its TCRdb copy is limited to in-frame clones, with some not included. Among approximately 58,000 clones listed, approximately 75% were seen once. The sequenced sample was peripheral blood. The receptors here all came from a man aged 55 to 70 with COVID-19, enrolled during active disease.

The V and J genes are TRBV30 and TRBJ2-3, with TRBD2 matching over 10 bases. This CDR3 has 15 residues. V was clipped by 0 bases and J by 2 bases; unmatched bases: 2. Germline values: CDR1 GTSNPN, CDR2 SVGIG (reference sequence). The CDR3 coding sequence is TGTGCCTGGAGTGTTCTAGCGGGAGCCACAGATACGCAGTATTTT. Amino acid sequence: CAWSVLAGATDTQYF. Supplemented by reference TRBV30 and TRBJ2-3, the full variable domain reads SQTIHQWPATLVQPVGSPLSLECTVEGTSNPNLYWYRQAAGRGLQLLFYSVGIGQISSEVPQNLSASRPQDRQFILSSKKLLLSDSGFYLCAWSVLAGATDTQYFGPGTRLTVL.

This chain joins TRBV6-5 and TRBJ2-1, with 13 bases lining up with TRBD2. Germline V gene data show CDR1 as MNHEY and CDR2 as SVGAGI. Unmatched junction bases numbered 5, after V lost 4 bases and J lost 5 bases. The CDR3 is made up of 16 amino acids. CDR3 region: CASSWRTSGSHNEQFF. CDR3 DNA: TGTGCCAGCAGTTGGAGGACTAGCGGGAGCCACAATGAGCAGTTCTTC.

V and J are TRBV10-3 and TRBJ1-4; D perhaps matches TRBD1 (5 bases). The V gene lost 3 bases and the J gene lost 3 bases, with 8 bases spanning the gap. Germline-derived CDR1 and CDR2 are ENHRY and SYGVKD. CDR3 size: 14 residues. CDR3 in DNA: TGTGCCATCAGTGACCCGACAGCTAATGAAAAACTGTTTTTT. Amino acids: CAISDPTANEKLFF.